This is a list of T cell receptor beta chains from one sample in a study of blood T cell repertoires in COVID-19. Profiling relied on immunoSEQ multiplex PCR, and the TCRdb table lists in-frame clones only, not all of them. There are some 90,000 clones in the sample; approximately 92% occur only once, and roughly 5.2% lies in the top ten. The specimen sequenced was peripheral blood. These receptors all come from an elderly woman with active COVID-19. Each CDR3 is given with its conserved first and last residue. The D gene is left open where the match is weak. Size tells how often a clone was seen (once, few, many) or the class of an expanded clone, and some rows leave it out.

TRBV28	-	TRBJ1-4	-	CASRSGGTNEKLFF	TGTGCCAGCAGATCGGGGGGAACTAATGAAAAACTGTTTTTT
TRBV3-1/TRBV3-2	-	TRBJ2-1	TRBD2	CASSQQLAGGPPYNEQFF	TGTGCCAGCAGCCAACAACTAGCGGGAGGACCCCCATACAATGAGCAGTTCTTC
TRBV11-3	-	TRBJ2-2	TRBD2	CASSLSSSQRGAGTGELFF	TGTGCCAGCAGCTTATCGTCTTCGCAGCGGGGCGCGGGCACCGGGGAGCTGTTTTTT
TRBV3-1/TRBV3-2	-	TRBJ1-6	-	CASSQERISYNSPLHF	TGTGCCAGCAGCCAAGAGCGGATCTCCTATAATTCACCCCTCCACTTT
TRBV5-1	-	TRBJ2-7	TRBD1	CASSLGLGQGAYEQYF	TGCGCCAGCAGCTTGGGCTTGGGACAGGGGGCTTACGAGCAGTACTTC
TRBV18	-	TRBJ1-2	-	CASSPSPGWSNGYTF	TGTGCCAGCTCACCATCTCCGGGGTGGTCCAACGGCTACACCTTC
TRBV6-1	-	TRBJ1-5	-	CASSEGTGSNQPQHF	TGTGCCAGCAGTGAAGGAACGGGGAGCAATCAGCCCCAGCATTTT
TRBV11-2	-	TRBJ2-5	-	CASSLVARLQETQYF	TGTGCCAGCAGCTTAGTGGCCAGGCTCCAAGAGACCCAGTACTTC
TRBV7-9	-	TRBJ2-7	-	CASSLAGDTYEQYF	TGTGCCAGCAGCTTAGCAGGGGATACCTACGAGCAGTACTTC
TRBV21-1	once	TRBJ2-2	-	CASSETGRSTGELFF	TGTGCCAGCAGCGAAACAGGAAGGAGCACCGGGGAGCTGTTTTTT
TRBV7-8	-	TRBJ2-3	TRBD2	CASSLEPSGRLTDTQYF	TGTGCCAGCAGCTTAGAGCCTAGCGGGAGGTTGACAGATACGCAGTATTTT
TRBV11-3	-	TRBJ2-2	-	CASSLGTGLELFF	TGTGCCAGCAGCTTAGGGACGGGATTGGAGCTGTTTTTT
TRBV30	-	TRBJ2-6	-	CAWSFGSGANVLTF	TGTGCCTGGAGTTTCGGCTCTGGGGCCAACGTCCTGACTTTC
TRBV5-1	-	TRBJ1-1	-	CASDEGQNTEAFF	TGCGCCAGCGATGAAGGACAGAACACTGAAGCTTTCTTT
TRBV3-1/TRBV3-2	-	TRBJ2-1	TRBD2	CASSQDPALIAGGRNEQFF	TGTGCCAGCAGCCAAGACCCCGCTTTAATAGCGGGAGGTCGTAATGAGCAGTTCTTC
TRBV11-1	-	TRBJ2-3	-	CASSYGSYTDTQYF	TGTGCCAGCAGCTATGGCAGTTACACAGATACGCAGTATTTT
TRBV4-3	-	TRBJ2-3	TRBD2	CASSQRDYADITDTQYF	TGCGCCAGCAGCCAGAGGGACTACGCAGACATCACAGATACGCAGTATTTT
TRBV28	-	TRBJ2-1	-	CASSLGQPSEQFF	TGTGCCAGCAGTTTAGGGCAGCCAAGCGAGCAGTTCTTC
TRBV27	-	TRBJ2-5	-	CASSLRLGETQYF	TGTGCCAGCAGTTTACGACTCGGAGAGACCCAGTACTTC
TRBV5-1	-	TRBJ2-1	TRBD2	CASSFIAGGPNEQFF	TGCGCCAGCAGCTTCATAGCGGGAGGGCCCAATGAGCAGTTCTTC